This T cell receptor beta chain appears in the sequencing data of a study of T cell repertoires in cytomegalovirus infection. TCRdb passed the reads through MiXCR, listing each CDR3 protein once. Here the sample spans around 210,000 distinct CDR3 sequences, roughly 6.5% being singletons. This CDR3 spans 14 amino acids. V lost 7 bases to trimming and J lost 5 bases; unmatched junction nucleotides: 11. Germline V gene data show CDR1 as SGHRS and CDR2 as YFSETQ. This clonotype was observed many times. The sequenced sample consisted of PBMCs. The sequence was obtained from a human donor in good health (CMV status not recorded). Some clones in this sample may be carry-over from other donors' samples. The chain recombines TRBV5-1 with TRBJ2-7; 8 bases agree with TRBD1. The CDR3 spells CASSPRQGQNEQYF. CDR3 DNA sequence: TGCGCCAGCTCCCCAAGACAGGGGCAAAACGAGCAGTACTTC.